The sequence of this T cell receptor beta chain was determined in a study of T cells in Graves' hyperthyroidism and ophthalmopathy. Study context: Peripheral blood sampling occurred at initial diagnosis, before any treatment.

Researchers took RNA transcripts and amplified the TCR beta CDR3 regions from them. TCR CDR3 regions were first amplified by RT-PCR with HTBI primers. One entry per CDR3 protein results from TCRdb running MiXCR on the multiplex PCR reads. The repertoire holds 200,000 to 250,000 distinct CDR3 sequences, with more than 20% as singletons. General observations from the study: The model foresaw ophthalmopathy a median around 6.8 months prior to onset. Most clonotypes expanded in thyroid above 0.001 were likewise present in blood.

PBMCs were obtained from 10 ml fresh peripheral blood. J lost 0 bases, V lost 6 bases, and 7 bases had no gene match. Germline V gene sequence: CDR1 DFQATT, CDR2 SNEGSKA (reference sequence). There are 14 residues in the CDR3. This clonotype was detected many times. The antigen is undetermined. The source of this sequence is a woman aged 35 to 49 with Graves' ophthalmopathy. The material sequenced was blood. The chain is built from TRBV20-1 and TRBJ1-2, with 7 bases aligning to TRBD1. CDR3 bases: TGCAGTGCGTCTCAGGGGGGCGCTAACTATGGCTACACCTTC. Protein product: CSASQGGANYGYTF.